Listed below are T cell receptor beta chains from one sample, sequenced in a study of cytomegalovirus exposure and HLA in healthy donors. The repertoire was sequenced with immunoSEQ multiplex PCR; TCRdb's copy has only in-frame clones and lacks some. The profile shows more than 200,000 clones, around 64% of them singletons. The sample taken for sequencing was PBMCs. These receptors came from a man aged 40-55 years in good health and CMV-seropositive. Each CDR3 is given with its conserved first and last residue. The D gene is left open where the match is weak. Only some rows state a clone size, as once, few, many or a class for expanded clones.

CASSPAPGTGTLNTEAFF TGTGCCAGCAGTCCAGCTCCCGGGACAGGCACGCTGAACACTGAAGCTTTCTTT TRBV25-1 NA TRBJ1-1 TRBD1
CASSDTRNTIYF TGCGCCAGCAGCGACACAAGAAACACCATATATTTT TRBV10-1 NA TRBJ1-3 NA
CATSTSGRSNQPQHF TGTGCCACCAGCACCTCGGGGAGGAGCAATCAGCCCCAGCATTTT TRBV15 few TRBJ1-5 NA
CASSQDRTGGSHNEQFF TGTGCCAGCAGCCAAGATAGGACAGGGGGCTCCCACAATGAGCAGTTCTTC TRBV4-2 NA TRBJ2-1 TRBD1
CASSGLGRRGSYEQYF TGTGCCAGCAGCGGATTAGGGAGACGGGGGTCCTACGAGCAGTACTTC TRBV5-4 NA TRBJ2-7 NA
CASSANPLLAEDTDTQYF TGTGCCAGCAGCGCGAACCCTCTACTAGCGGAAGACACAGATACGCAGTATTTT TRBV9 NA TRBJ2-3 TRBD2
CASSASGGTYNEQFF TGTGCCAGCAGCGCAAGCGGGGGGACTTACAATGAGCAGTTCTTC TRBV7-9 NA TRBJ2-1 TRBD2
CASSPPDRDYNEQFF TGCGCCAGCAGTCCCCCCGACAGGGACTACAATGAGCAGTTCTTC TRBV4-1 NA TRBJ2-1 TRBD1
CASSRDYQETQYF TGTGCCAGCAGCCGGGACTACCAAGAGACCCAGTACTTC TRBV5-6 NA TRBJ2-5 NA
CASSVAGTGTYNEQFF TGTGCCAGTAGTGTAGCCGGGACAGGCACATACAATGAGCAGTTCTTC TRBV19 NA TRBJ2-1 TRBD1
CASSEGAGVGHEQYF TGTGCCAGCAGTGAAGGGGCAGGGGTAGGGCACGAGCAGTACTTC TRBV2 NA TRBJ2-7 NA
CASSGRGRYQETQYF TGTGCCAGCAGTGGTCGGGGGAGGTACCAAGAGACCCAGTACTTC TRBV6-4 NA TRBJ2-5 NA
CASSPRGGDNEQFF TGTGCCAGCAGTCCCCGGGGCGGGGACAATGAGCAGTTCTTC TRBV6-6 NA TRBJ2-1 NA
CATTGSSWEQYF TGTGCCACGACAGGGTCAAGTTGGGAGCAGTACTTC TRBV28 NA TRBJ2-7 TRBD1
CASSLFRDKTYNEQFF TGTGCCAGCAGTCTTTTCCGGGACAAGACCTACAATGAGCAGTTCTTC TRBV21-1 NA TRBJ2-1 NA
CASSRGQGIYGYTF TGTGCCAGCAGCCGCGGACAGGGGATATATGGCTACACCTTC TRBV7-9 NA TRBJ1-2 TRBD1
CASSLDRGSNSPLHF TGTGCCAGCAGCCTGGACAGGGGGAGTAATTCACCCCTCCACTTT TRBV7-6 NA TRBJ1-6 TRBD1
CASSQEFRVQGDTQYF TGCGCCAGCAGCCAAGAGTTCAGGGTCCAAGGAGATACGCAGTATTTT TRBV4-1 few TRBJ2-3 NA
CASSPGGYTDTQYF TGTGCCAGTAGCCCTGGGGGCTACACAGATACGCAGTATTTT TRBV19 NA TRBJ2-3 NA
CASRSSTDTQYF TGTGCCAGCAGATCTAGCACAGATACGCAGTATTTT TRBV5-6 few TRBJ2-3 NA
CASSDSREGQSRGYTF TGTGCCAGCAGTGACTCAAGAGAAGGACAGTCTAGAGGCTACACCTTC TRBV6-4 NA TRBJ1-2 NA
CASSSLRTSGVSYNEQFF TGTGCCAGCAGCTCCCTACGGACTAGCGGGGTATCCTACAATGAGCAGTTCTTC TRBV11-2 few TRBJ2-1 TRBD2
CASSISSSYEQYF TGTGCCAGTAGTATCTCCAGCTCCTACGAGCAGTACTTC TRBV19 NA TRBJ2-7 NA
CASSLQGTVNEQFF TGTGCCAGCAGCTTACAAGGGACTGTCAATGAGCAGTTCTTC TRBV7-3 few TRBJ2-1 NA
CASSLEVAGGPSTDTQYF TGTGCCAGCAGCTTAGAGGTAGCGGGGGGGCCGAGCACAGATACGCAGTATTTT TRBV7-2 once TRBJ2-3 TRBD2
CASRDRGFLNTEAFF TGTGCCAGCAGGGACAGGGGTTTCTTGAACACTGAAGCTTTCTTT TRBV2 many TRBJ1-1 TRBD1
CASSLLQAGNTEAFF TGTGCCAGCAGCTTGCTTCAGGCAGGCAACACTGAAGCTTTCTTT TRBV5-6 NA TRBJ1-1 NA
CASSYPTRETQYF TGTGCCAGCAGTTATCCGACTCGAGAGACCCAGTACTTC TRBV6-5 NA TRBJ2-5 NA
CASSLRSYGQVFSYEQYF TGTGCCAGCAGTTTAAGGTCGTATGGGCAGGTATTCTCCTACGAGCAGTACTTC TRBV27 NA TRBJ2-7 NA
CASRGTGAGELFF TGCGCCAGCAGGGGGACAGGTGCCGGGGAGCTGTTTTTT TRBV10-1 NA TRBJ2-2 TRBD1
CARQMSAGPSTDTQYF TGTGCCAGACAAATGTCGGCAGGTCCTAGCACAGATACGCAGTATTTT TRBV2 NA TRBJ2-3 NA
CASSFSGGAETQYF TGTGCCAGCAGTTTTAGCGGGGGGGCGGAGACCCAGTACTTC TRBV27 NA TRBJ2-5 TRBD2
CASSRDSMILNEQYF TGTGCCAGCAGCCGCGACAGCATGATCCTCAACGAGCAGTACTTC TRBV7-9 NA TRBJ2-7 NA
CASSEGGRHSNQPQHF TGTGCCAGCAGTGAAGGGGGGCGACATAGCAATCAGCCCCAGCATTTT TRBV6-1 NA TRBJ1-5 NA
CASSQGFGTQETQYF TGCGCCAGCAGCCAGGGCTTCGGCACCCAAGAGACCCAGTACTTC TRBV4-1 few TRBJ2-5 NA
CSAPKGNNEQFF TGCAGCGCCCCAAAGGGGAACAATGAGCAGTTCTTC TRBV29-1 NA TRBJ2-1 NA
CASSFSGAATNEQFF TGTGCCAGCAGCTTCTCAGGGGCGGCGACGAATGAGCAGTTCTTC TRBV7-3 NA TRBJ2-1 NA
CAIRGTGVGNEQFF TGTGCCATCAGAGGGACAGGGGTGGGCAATGAGCAGTTCTTC TRBV10-3 few TRBJ2-1 TRBD1
CASSPGGRNQPQHF TGTGCCAGCAGCCCCGGTGGGAGAAATCAGCCCCAGCATTTT TRBV2 NA TRBJ1-5 NA
CASSIEPGQGNTEAFF TGTGCCAGTAGTATCGAACCGGGACAGGGAAACACTGAAGCTTTCTTT TRBV19 NA TRBJ1-1 TRBD1
CASRSGGGRNEQFF TGTGCCAGCAGGTCTGGCGGGGGGAGGAATGAGCAGTTCTTC TRBV7-9 NA TRBJ2-1 TRBD2
CASSPAGGMADTQYF TGTGCCAGCTCACCGGCGGGGGGGATGGCAGATACGCAGTATTTT TRBV18 NA TRBJ2-3 TRBD2
CASSTPDRANTEAFF TGTGCCAGCAGCACCCCCGACAGGGCCAACACTGAAGCTTTCTTT TRBV11-2 NA TRBJ1-1 TRBD1
CASSRGGGPYEQYF TGTGCCAGCAGCCGCGGGGGGGGCCCCTACGAGCAGTACTTC TRBV5-6 few TRBJ2-7 TRBD2
CASNPFFRREKLFF TGTGCCAGCAACCCATTTTTTCGGAGGGAAAAACTGTTTTTT TRBV28 few TRBJ1-4 NA
CASSWGTSASYEQYF TGTGCCAGCAGCTGGGGGACTAGCGCCTCCTACGAGCAGTACTTC TRBV11-2 NA TRBJ2-7 TRBD2
CASGAGGFTF TGTGCCAGCGGGGCAGGGGGCTTCACCTTC TRBV9 once TRBJ1-2 TRBD1
CATSSRRTGEEKLFF TGTGCCACCAGCTCCCGACGGACAGGGGAAGAAAAACTGTTTTTT TRBV15 NA TRBJ1-4 TRBD1
CASSPLLDSYEQFF TGTGCCAGCAGCCCCTTATTAGACAGCTATGAGCAGTTCTTC TRBV7-3 NA TRBJ2-1 NA
CASSIGWGGNQPQHF TGTGCCAGCAGCATAGGTTGGGGGGGCAATCAGCCCCAGCATTTT TRBV5-6 NA TRBJ1-5 NA
CASSRKREKLFF TGTGCCAGCAGCCGAAAACGGGAAAAACTGTTTTTT TRBV28 NA TRBJ1-4 NA
CASRIDSGGGFDFF TGTGCCAGCAGAATCGACTCGGGGGGCGGGTTTGATTTCTTT TRBV28 few TRBJ1-1 NA
CASSSVGGMNTGELFF TGTGCCAGCAGCTCCGTAGGGGGAATGAACACCGGGGAGCTGTTTTTT TRBV7-2 NA TRBJ2-2 NA
CASSPDTGLVETQYF TGCGCCAGCAGCCCAGACACAGGGTTGGTAGAGACCCAGTACTTC TRBV4-3 NA TRBJ2-5 NA
CASSFGTDYGYTF TGTGCCAGCAGCTTTGGGACAGACTATGGCTACACCTTC TRBV7-9 NA TRBJ1-2 TRBD1